This is a list of T cell receptor beta chains from one sample in a study of T cell repertoires in cytomegalovirus infection. TCRdb re-derived calls from the reads in MiXCR, one entry per CDR3 protein. Among some 320,000 distinct CDR3 sequences, over 7.5% were seen once, and the ten largest hold approximately 4.5%. The specimen was PBMCs. The receptors originated from a human donor in good health (CMV status not recorded). Some clones in this sample may be carry-over from other donors' samples. CDR3s include the opening cysteine and the closing phenylalanine or tryptophan. A D gene is named only where the DNA matches it firmly. Expanded clones are given a class, and other clones once, few, many or no size at all.

>NA|few|TRBV6-2/TRBV6-3|TRBJ1-2
CASSYGGQPTYGYTF
TGTGCCAGCAGTTACGGTGGGCAACCCACTTATGGCTACACCTTC
>NA|few|TRBV5-4|TRBJ1-2
CASSLEQNYGYTF
TGTGCCAGCAGCTTGGAACAGAACTATGGCTACACCTTC
>TRBD2|few|TRBV20-1|TRBJ2-1
CSARQHGGLAGGEEQFF
TGCAGTGCTAGGCAACACGGGGGACTAGCGGGGGGAGAGGAGCAGTTCTTC
>TRBD2|few|TRBV6-2/TRBV6-3|TRBJ2-7
CASRLAGGAEQYF
TGTGCCAGCAGACTAGCGGGAGGAGCCGAGCAGTACTTC
>NA|many|TRBV7-2|TRBJ2-7
CASSLGDASYEQYF
TGTGCCAGCAGCTTAGGTGACGCCTCCTACGAGCAGTACTTC
>NA|many|TRBV7-2|TRBJ1-2
CASSLAPHYGYTF
TGTGCCAGCAGCTTAGCCCCCCACTATGGCTACACCTTC
>NA|few|TRBV28|TRBJ2-7
CASSLKGFIYEQYF
TGTGCCAGCAGTTTAAAGGGTTTCATCTACGAGCAGTACTTC
>NA|NA|TRBV6-1|TRBJ2-5
CASISDAFRTQYF
TGTGCCAGCATCTCGGACGCATTCAGGACCCAGTACTTC
>TRBD2|few|TRBV20-1|TRBJ2-7
CSATHPSGDTHF
TGCAGTGCTACGCATCCTAGCGGGGATACTCACTTC
>TRBD1|NA|TRBV6-1|TRBJ1-6
CASSLQGARRSYNSPLHF
TGTGCCAGCAGTTTACAGGGGGCCCGGAGGTCCTATAATTCACCCCTCCACTTT
>NA|few|TRBV4-3|TRBJ2-2
CASSPKSTRGATGELFF
TGCGCCAGCAGCCCAAAATCTACCCGGGGGGCCACCGGGGAGCTGTTTTTT
>NA|many|TRBV6-1|TRBJ1-5
CASSFTLDRDSNQPQHF
TGTGCCAGCAGTTTCACCTTGGACAGAGATAGCAATCAGCCCCAGCATTTT
>NA|NA|TRBV11-2|TRBJ2-1
CASSLEWAESYNEQFF
TGTGCCAGCAGCTTAGAATGGGCGGAATCCTACAATGAGCAGTTCTTC
>TRBD2|many|TRBV11-1|TRBJ2-1
CASSLTVGEGLYNEQFF
TGTGCCAGCAGCTTAACGGTGGGGGAGGGCCTCTACAATGAGCAGTTCTTC
>NA|NA|TRBV19|TRBJ2-7
CASSIDPRRDGTYEQYF
TGTGCCAGTAGTATAGATCCCCGCCGGGACGGAACCTACGAGCAGTACTTC
>NA|few|TRBV5-6|TRBJ1-1
CASSLLSRRANTEAFF
TGTGCCAGCAGCTTATTATCAAGGAGGGCGAACACTGAAGCTTTCTTT
>NA|few|TRBV7-2|TRBJ2-3
CASSIPGHTQYF
TGTGCCAGCAGCATCCCGGGACATACGCAGTATTTT
>TRBD2|many|TRBV12-3/TRBV12-4|TRBJ2-1
CASKRLAGGQTNEQFF
TGTGCCAGCAAAAGACTAGCGGGGGGACAGACTAATGAGCAGTTCTTC
>NA|many|TRBV12-3/TRBV12-4|TRBJ2-7
CASSLATATKGPYEQYF
TGTGCCAGCAGTTTAGCTACAGCTACCAAGGGGCCCTACGAGCAGTACTTC
>NA|many|TRBV7-6|TRBJ1-4
CASSRNGANEKLFF
TGTGCCAGCAGCCGAAACGGGGCTAATGAAAAACTGTTTTTT
>NA|few|TRBV11-2|TRBJ2-1
CASSRDISQIYEQFF
TGTGCCAGCAGCCGGGACATCTCTCAAATATATGAGCAGTTCTTC
>NA|many|TRBV7-2|TRBJ2-1
CASSPPGPSYNEQFF
TGTGCCAGCAGCCCCCCGGGACCTTCCTACAATGAGCAGTTCTTC
>NA|few|TRBV7-8|TRBJ1-3
CASSLESIRGTGNTIYF
TGTGCCAGCAGCTTAGAATCGATACGCGGGACGGGAAACACCATATATTTT
>NA|NA|TRBV11-2|TRBJ2-2
CASSWGTGELFF
TGTGCCAGCAGCTGGGGGACCGGGGAGCTGTTTTTT
>NA|few|TRBV19|TRBJ1-5
CASRHTGSNQPQHF
TGTGCCAGTAGGCACACAGGTAGCAATCAGCCCCAGCATTTT
>NA|many|TRBV4-1|TRBJ1-5
CASSLPTVNQPQHF
TGCGCCAGCAGCCTCCCGACAGTTAATCAGCCCCAGCATTTT
>NA|NA|TRBV28|TRBJ1-1
CASSWWGTEAFF
TGTGCCAGCAGTTGGTGGGGTACTGAAGCTTTCTTT
>TRBD1|many|TRBV7-2|TRBJ2-3
CASSGQATDTQYF
TGTGCCAGCAGCGGACAGGCCACAGATACGCAGTATTTT
>NA|NA|TRBV20-1|TRBJ2-1
CSAWGIGEQFF
TGCAGTGCTTGGGGGATTGGGGAGCAGTTCTTC
>NA|many|TRBV4-2|TRBJ2-1
CASSQIRGGVNEQFF
TGTGCCAGCAGCCAAATTAGGGGGGGGGTCAATGAGCAGTTCTTC
>NA|NA|TRBV4-1|TRBJ2-2
CASSRNVGWGGGELFF
TGCGCCAGCAGCCGCAACGTTGGGTGGGGCGGCGGGGAGCTGTTTTTT
>NA|many|TRBV27|TRBJ1-6
CASSLWQYNSPLHF
TGTGCCAGCAGTTTATGGCAGTATAATTCACCCCTCCACTTT
>NA|NA|TRBV14|TRBJ2-1
CASSQKYEQFF
TGTGCCAGCAGCCAAAAGTATGAGCAGTTCTTC
>NA|many|TRBV7-2|TRBJ1-1
CASSPQGTSQNTEAFF
TGTGCCAGCAGCCCACAGGGAACCTCTCAGAACACTGAAGCTTTCTTT
>NA|many|TRBV7-2|TRBJ2-7
CASSSPISLGEAEQYF
TGTGCCAGCAGCTCCCCCATTTCCCTAGGGGAGGCCGAGCAGTACTTC
>TRBD2|NA|TRBV19|TRBJ2-1
CASSIRTSGSHGQFF
TGTGCCAGTAGTATTCGGACTAGCGGGAGTCATGGGCAGTTCTTC
>NA|few|TRBV12-3/TRBV12-4|TRBJ2-5
CASIQGFPTRETQYF
TGTGCCAGCATCCAGGGATTCCCAACTAGAGAGACCCAGTACTTC
>NA|few|TRBV2|TRBJ2-2
CASRDFPTGELFF
TGTGCCAGTAGGGATTTCCCGACCGGGGAGCTGTTTTTT
>TRBD1|few|TRBV28|TRBJ1-6
CASSPTDRVRSPLHF
TGTGCCAGCAGTCCCACGGACAGGGTACGCTCACCCCTCCACTTT
>TRBD1|few|TRBV7-9|TRBJ2-3
CASSPRTGESVDTQYF
TGTGCCAGCAGCCCCCGGACAGGGGAGTCTGTAGATACGCAGTATTTT
>TRBD2|few|TRBV7-3|TRBJ2-5
CASSPQKLAGSGAQYF
TGTGCCAGCAGCCCGCAAAAACTAGCGGGGAGTGGGGCCCAGTACTTC
>NA|NA|TRBV7-6|TRBJ2-7
CASSLPGGVEQYF
TGTGCCAGCAGCTTACCGGGCGGGGTTGAGCAGTACTTC
>NA|many|TRBV7-2|TRBJ2-2
CASSYLGGQIAGELFF
TGTGCCAGCAGCTATCTGGGGGGGCAGATCGCCGGGGAGCTGTTTTTT
>NA|many|TRBV7-9|TRBJ2-1
CASSQTSLEPGFF
TGTGCCAGCAGCCAGACGAGCCTGGAGCCTGGTTTCTTC
>NA|many|TRBV7-2|TRBJ2-1
CASTPDGPRYNEQFF
TGTGCCAGCACCCCGGACGGACCTCGCTACAATGAGCAGTTCTTC
>NA|NA|TRBV5-1|TRBJ1-1
CASSLGSDLNTEAFF
TGCGCCAGCAGCTTGGGCTCCGACCTTAACACTGAAGCTTTCTTT
>NA|many|TRBV7-2|TRBJ2-5
CASSSWEGGPRETQYF
TGTGCCAGCAGCTCCTGGGAAGGGGGGCCCCGGGAGACCCAGTACTTC
>NA|many|TRBV19|TRBJ1-2
CASSDRGNNGYGYTF
TGTGCCAGTAGTGATAGGGGGAATAACGGCTATGGCTACACCTTC
>TRBD1|NA|TRBV10-3|TRBJ1-2
CAISEGAVQGARGYTF
TGTGCCATCAGTGAAGGAGCGGTTCAGGGGGCGCGTGGCTACACCTTC
>TRBD1|many|TRBV5-6|TRBJ2-5
CASSYPGQGGETQYF
TGTGCCAGCAGCTACCCGGGACAGGGAGGCGAGACCCAGTACTTC
>TRBD1|many|TRBV19|TRBJ1-4
CASSKTGTEAEKLFF
TGTGCCAGTAGTAAAACCGGGACAGAGGCTGAAAAACTGTTTTTT
>NA|few|TRBV6-2/TRBV6-3|TRBJ2-7
CASRRRGTPPYEQYF
TGTGCCAGCAGGAGACGAGGGACGCCCCCCTACGAGCAGTACTTC
>NA|few|TRBV14|TRBJ2-3
CASSQARADTQYF
TGTGCCAGCAGCCAGGCCAGAGCAGATACGCAGTATTTT